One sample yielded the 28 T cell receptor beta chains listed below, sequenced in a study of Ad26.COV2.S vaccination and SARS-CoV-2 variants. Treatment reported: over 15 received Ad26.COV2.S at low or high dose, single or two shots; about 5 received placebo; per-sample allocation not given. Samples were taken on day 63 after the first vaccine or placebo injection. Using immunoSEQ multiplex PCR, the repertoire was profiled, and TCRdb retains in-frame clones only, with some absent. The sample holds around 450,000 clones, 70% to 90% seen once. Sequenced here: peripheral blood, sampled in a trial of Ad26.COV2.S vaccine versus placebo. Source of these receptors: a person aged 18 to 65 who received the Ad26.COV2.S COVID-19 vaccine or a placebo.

The CDR3 region is CASSSVGTSGGRPWREQFF. The CDR3 nucleotides are TGTGCCAGCAGTTCCGTTGGGACTAGCGGGGGACGGCCCTGGAGAGAGCAGTTCTTC. J is TRBJ2-1 and V is TRBV6-2 or TRBV6-3; 14 bases agree with TRBD2. This CDR3 has 19 amino acids. Germline CDR1 reads MNHEY; CDR2 reads SVGEGT. V gave up 4 bases and J gave up 10 bases; unmatched junction bases: 18.

CDR3 sequence reads: CASSDRTQFGGNTIYF. CDR3 coding DNA: TGTGCCAGCAGTGATAGGACGCAGTTTGGAGGAAACACCATATATTTT. The chain combines TRBV2 with TRBJ1-3; no reliable D call. Trimming removed 3 bases from V and 4 bases from J, with 16 bases in between. This CDR3 is 16 amino acids long. Germline CDR1 SNHLY, CDR2 FYNNEI. The whole variable domain, remainder taken from reference TRBV2 and TRBJ1-3, is EPEVTQTPSHQVTQMGQEVILRCVPISNHLYFYWYRQILGQKVEFLVSFYNNEISEKSEIFDDQFSVERPDGSNFTLKIRSTKLEDSAMYFCASSDRTQFGGNTIYFGEGSWLTVV.

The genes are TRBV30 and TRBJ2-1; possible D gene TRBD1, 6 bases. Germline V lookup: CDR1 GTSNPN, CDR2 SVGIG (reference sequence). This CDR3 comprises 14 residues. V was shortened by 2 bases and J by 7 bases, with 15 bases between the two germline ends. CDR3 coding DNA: TGTGCCTGGAGTCTGGGGGCAAGTGGGAATGAGCAGTTCTTC. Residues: CAWSLGASGNEQFF.

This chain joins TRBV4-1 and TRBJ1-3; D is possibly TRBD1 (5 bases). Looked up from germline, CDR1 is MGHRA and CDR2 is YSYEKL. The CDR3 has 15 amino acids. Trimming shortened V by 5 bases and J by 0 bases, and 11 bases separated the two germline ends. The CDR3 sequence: CASSINRISGNTIYF. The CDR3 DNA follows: TGCGCCAGCAGCATCAACAGGATCTCTGGAAACACCATATATTTT.

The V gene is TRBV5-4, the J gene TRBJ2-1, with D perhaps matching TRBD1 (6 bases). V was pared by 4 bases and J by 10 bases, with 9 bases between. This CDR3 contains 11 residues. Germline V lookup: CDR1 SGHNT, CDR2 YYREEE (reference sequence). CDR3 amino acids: CASSPGTEQFF. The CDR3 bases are TGTGCCAGCAGCCCCGGGACAGAGCAGTTCTTC.

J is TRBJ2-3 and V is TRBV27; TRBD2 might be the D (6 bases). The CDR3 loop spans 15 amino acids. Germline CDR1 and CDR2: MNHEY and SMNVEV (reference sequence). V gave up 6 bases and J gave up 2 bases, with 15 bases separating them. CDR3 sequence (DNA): TGTGCCAGCAGCATCAAGCGGAGGGCCACAGATACGCAGTATTTT. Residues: CASSIKRRATDTQYF.

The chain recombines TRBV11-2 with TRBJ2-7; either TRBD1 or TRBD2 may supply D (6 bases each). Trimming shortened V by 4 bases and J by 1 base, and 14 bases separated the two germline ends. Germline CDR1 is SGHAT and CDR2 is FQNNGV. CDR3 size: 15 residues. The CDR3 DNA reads TGTGCCAGCAGCTGGGGGGCAGGGCAGTCCTACGAGCAGTACTTC. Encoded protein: CASSWGAGQSYEQYF.

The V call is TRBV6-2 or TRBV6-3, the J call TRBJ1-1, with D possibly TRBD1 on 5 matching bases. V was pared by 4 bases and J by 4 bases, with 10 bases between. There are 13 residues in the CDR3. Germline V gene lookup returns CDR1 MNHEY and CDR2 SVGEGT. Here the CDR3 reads CASSWERGTEAFF. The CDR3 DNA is TGTGCCAGCAGTTGGGAAAGGGGCACTGAAGCTTTCTTT.

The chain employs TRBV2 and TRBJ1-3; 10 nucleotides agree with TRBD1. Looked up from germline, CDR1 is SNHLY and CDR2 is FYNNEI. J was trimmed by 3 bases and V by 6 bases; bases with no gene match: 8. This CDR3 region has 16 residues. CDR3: CASRGSDRGNGNTIYF. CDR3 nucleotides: TGTGCCAGCAGGGGCTCGGACAGGGGGAATGGAAACACCATATATTTT.

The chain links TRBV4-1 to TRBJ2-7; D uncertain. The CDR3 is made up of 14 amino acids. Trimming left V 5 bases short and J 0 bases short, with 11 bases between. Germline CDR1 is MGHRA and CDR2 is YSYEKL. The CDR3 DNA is TGCGCCAGCAGCTCAGACTTGCCCTCCTACGAGCAGTACTTC. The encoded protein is CASSSDLPSYEQYF.

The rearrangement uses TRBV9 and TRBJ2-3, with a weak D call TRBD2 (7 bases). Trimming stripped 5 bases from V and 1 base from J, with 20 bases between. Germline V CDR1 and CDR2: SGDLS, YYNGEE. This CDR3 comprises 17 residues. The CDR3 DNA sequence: TGTGCCAGCAGTGAGGCCCCGGGGGGCGCCGGCACAGATACGCAGTATTTT. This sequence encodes CASSEAPGGAGTDTQYF.

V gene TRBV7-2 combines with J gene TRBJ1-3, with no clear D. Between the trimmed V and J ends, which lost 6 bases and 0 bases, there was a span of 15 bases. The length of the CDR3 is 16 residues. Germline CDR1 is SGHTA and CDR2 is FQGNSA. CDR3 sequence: CASREGRGLSGNTIYF. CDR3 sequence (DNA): TGTGCCAGCAGGGAGGGTCGTGGACTCTCTGGAAACACCATATATTTT.

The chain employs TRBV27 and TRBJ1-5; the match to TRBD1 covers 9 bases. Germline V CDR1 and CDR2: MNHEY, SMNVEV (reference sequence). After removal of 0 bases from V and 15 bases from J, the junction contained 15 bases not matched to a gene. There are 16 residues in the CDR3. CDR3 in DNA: TGTGCCAGCAGTTTATCGTCGGGGACAGGGCCATCATCTTGGCATTTT. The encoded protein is CASSLSSGTGPSSWHF.

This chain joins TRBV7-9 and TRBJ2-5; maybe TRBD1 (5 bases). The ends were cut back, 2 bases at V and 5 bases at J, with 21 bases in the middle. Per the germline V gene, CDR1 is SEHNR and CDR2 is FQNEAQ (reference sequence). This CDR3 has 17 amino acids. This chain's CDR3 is CASSLQGFNRLVETQYF. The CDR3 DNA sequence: TGTGCCAGCAGCTTACAGGGTTTCAACAGATTAGTGGAGACCCAGTACTTC.

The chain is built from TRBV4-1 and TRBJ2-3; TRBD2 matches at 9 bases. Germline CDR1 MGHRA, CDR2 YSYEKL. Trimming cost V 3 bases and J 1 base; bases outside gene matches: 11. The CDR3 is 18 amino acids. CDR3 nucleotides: TGCGCCAGCAGCCAGCTTTCGCATTTAGCGGGAGGCACAGATACGCAGTATTTT. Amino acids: CASSQLSHLAGGTDTQYF.

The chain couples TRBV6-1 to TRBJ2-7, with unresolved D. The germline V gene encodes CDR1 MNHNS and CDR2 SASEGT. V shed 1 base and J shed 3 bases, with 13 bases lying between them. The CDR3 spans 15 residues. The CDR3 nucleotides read TGTGCCAGCAGTGAAGGCCTCTCTAACGACTACGAGCAGTACTTC. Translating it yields CASSEGLSNDYEQYF.

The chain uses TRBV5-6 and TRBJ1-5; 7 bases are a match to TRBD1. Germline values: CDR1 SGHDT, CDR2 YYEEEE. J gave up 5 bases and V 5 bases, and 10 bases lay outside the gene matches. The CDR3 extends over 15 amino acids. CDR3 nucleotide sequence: TGTGCCAGCAGACGAGACAGGGACCCCTATCAGCCCCAGCATTTT. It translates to CASRRDRDPYQPQHF. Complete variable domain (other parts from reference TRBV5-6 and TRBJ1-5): DAGVTQSPTHLIKTRGQQVTLRCSPKSGHDTVSWYQQALGQGPQFIFQYYEEEERQRGNFPDRFSGHQFPNYSSELNVNALLLGDSALYLCASRRDRDPYQPQHFGDGTRLSIL.

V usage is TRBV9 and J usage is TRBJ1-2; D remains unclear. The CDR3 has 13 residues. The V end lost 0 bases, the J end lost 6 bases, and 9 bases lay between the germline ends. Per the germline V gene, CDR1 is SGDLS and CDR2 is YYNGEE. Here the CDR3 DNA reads TGTGCCAGCAGCGTAGGCGAGTTCCATGGCTACACCTTC. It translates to CASSVGEFHGYTF.

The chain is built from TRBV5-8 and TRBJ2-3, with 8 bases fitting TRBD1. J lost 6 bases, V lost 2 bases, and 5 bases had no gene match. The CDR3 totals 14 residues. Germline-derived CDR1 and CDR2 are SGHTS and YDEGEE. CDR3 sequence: CASSFQGARDTQYF. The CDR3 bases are TGTGCCAGCAGCTTTCAGGGGGCGCGGGATACGCAGTATTTT.

The CDR3 region is CASSLGATDTQYF. DNA of the CDR3: TGTGCCAGCAGCTTGGGGGCCACAGATACGCAGTATTTT. The chain carries TRBV7-2 and TRBJ2-3; a weak D match, TRBD1 (6 bases). The CDR3 spans 13 residues. V was pared by 3 bases and J by 2 bases, with 6 bases between. Germline CDR1 reads SGHTA; CDR2 reads FQGNSA.

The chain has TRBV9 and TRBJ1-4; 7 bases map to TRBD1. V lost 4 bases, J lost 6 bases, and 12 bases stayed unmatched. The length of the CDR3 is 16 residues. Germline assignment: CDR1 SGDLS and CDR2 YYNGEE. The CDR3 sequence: CASSSGQVRRYEKLFF. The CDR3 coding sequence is TGTGCCAGCAGCTCCGGACAGGTCAGGAGGTATGAAAAACTGTTTTTT.

Written as DNA, the CDR3 is TGTGCCAGCAGTTTAAGGGTCGGGACAGGGGTGGGCGAGCAGTACTTC. It specifies CASSLRVGTGVGEQYF. The V and J genes are TRBV27 and TRBJ2-7; 10 bases fit TRBD1. This CDR3 region has 16 residues. The J segment lost 6 bases and the V segment lost 2 bases, leaving 10 bases of the junction unmatched. Germline CDR1 reads MNHEY; CDR2 reads SMNVEV (reference sequence).

The CDR3 loop reads CASSPEGPGTDTQYF. The DNA for the CDR3 is TGTGCCAGCAGCCCTGAGGGGCCGGGCACAGATACGCAGTATTTT. J is TRBJ2-3 and V is TRBV5-4; either TRBD1 or TRBD2 may fit D (5 bases each). Germline-derived CDR1 and CDR2 are SGHNT and YYREEE (reference sequence). V was trimmed by 4 bases and J by 1 base, leaving 13 bases between them. The CDR3 is made up of 15 amino acids. Variable domain in full (rest from reference TRBV5-4 and TRBJ2-3): ETGVTQSPTHLIKTRGQQVTLRCSSQSGHNTVSWYQQALGQGPQFIFQYYREEENGRGNFPPRFSGLQFPNYSSELNVNALELDDSALYLCASSPEGPGTDTQYFGPGTRLTVL.

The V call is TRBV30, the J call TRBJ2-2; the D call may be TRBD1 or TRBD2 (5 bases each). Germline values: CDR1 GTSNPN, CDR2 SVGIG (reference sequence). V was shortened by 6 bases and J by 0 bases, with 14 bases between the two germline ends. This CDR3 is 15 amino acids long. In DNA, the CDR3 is TGTGCCTGCCAACGGGGCCCCTCGAACACCGGGGAGCTGTTTTTT. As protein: CACQRGPSNTGELFF.

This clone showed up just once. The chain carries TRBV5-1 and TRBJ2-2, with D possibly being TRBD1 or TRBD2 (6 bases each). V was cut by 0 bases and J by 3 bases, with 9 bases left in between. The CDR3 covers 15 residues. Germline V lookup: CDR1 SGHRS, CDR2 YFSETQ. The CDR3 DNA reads TGCGCCAGCAGCTTGGAAAGGGGGGACACCGGGGAGCTGTTTTTT. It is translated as CASSLERGDTGELFF.

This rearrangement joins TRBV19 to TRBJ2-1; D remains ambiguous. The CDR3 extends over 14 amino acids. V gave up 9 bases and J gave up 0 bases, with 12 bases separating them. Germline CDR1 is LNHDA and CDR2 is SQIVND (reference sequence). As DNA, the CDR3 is TGTGCCAGCTGCGCCCTCCACTCCTACAATGAGCAGTTCTTC. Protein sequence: CASCALHSYNEQFF.

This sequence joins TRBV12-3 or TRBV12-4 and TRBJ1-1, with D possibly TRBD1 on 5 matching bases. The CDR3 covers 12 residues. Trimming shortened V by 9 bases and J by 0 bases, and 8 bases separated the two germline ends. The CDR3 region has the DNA TGTGCCAGTTGGGGGGTGAACACTGAAGCTTTCTTT. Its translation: CASWGVNTEAFF.

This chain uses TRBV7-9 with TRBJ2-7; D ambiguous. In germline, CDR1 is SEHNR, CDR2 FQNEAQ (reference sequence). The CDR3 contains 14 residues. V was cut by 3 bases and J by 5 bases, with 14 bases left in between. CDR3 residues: CASSFSLLSDEQYF. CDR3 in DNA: TGTGCCAGCAGCTTCTCTCTCTTATCGGACGAGCAGTACTTC.